This T cell receptor beta chain emerged from a study of blood T cell repertoires in COVID-19. The overall study: Samples came from the United States, Italy and Spain, spanning acute and convalescent COVID-19.

Methods used by the authors: From reference gene primer amplification, estimates of nucleated cell counts were derived. The repertoire was sequenced with immunoSEQ multiplex PCR; TCRdb's copy has only in-frame clones and lacks some. V, J and clone size are taken as reported in that table, and D and trimming were inferred from the DNA itself. In the table there are tens of thousands of clones, roughly 87% of which are singletons. The CDR3 has 14 residues. V gave up 3 bases and J gave up 3 bases, with 11 bases separating them. The germline gives CDR1 SGHTA, CDR2 FQGNSA. This sequence joins TRBV7-2 and TRBJ1-2; D unresolved. The material sequenced was peripheral blood. The clonotype comes from a man between 50 and 59 years old with active COVID-19. CDR3: CASSLGATDYGYTF. Written as DNA, the CDR3 is TGTGCCAGCAGCTTGGGCGCCACAGACTATGGCTACACCTTC.